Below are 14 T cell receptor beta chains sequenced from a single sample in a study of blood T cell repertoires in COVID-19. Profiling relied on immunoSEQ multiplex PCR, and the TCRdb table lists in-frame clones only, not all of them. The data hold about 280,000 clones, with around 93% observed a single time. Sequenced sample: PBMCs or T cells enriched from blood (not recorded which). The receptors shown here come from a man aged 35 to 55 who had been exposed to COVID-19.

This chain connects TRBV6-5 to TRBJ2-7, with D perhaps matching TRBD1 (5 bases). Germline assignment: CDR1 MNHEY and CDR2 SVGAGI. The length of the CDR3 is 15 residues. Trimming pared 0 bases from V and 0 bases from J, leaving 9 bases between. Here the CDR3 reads CASSYSSGISYEQYF. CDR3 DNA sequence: TGTGCCAGCAGTTACTCGTCAGGGATCTCCTACGAGCAGTACTTC.

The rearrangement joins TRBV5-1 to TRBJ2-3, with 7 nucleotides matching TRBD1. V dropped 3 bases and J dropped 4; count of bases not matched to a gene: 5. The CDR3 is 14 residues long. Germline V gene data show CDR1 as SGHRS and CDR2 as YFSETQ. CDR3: CASSSGTDADTQYF. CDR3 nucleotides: TGCGCCAGCAGCTCCGGGACAGATGCAGATACGCAGTATTTT. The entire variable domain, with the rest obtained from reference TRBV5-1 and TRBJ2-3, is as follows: KAGVTQTPRYLIKTRGQQVTLSCSPISGHRSVSWYQQTPGQGLQFLFEYFSETQRNKGNFPGRFSGRQFSNSRSEMNVSTLELGDSALYLCASSSGTDADTQYFGPGTRLTVL.

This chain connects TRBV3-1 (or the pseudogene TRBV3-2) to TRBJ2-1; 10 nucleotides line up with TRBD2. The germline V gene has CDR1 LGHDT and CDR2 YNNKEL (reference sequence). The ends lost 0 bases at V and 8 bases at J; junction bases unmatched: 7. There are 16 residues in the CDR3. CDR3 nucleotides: TGTGCCAGCAGCCAAGAGACCACTAGCGGGAACTATGAGCAGTTCTTC. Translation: CASSQETTSGNYEQFF.

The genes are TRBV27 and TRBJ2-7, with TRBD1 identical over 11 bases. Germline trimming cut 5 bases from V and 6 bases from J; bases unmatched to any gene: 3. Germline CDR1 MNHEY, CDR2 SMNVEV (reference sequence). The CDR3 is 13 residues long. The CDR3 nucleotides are TGTGCCAGCAGTGGACAGGGGGCTGGCGAGCAGTACTTC. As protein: CASSGQGAGEQYF.

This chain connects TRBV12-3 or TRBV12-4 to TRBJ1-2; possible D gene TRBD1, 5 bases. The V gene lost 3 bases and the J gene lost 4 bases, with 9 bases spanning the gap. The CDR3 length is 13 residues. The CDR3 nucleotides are TGTGCCAGCAGTTTGACAGCCACCTATGGCTACACCTTC. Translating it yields CASSLTATYGYTF.

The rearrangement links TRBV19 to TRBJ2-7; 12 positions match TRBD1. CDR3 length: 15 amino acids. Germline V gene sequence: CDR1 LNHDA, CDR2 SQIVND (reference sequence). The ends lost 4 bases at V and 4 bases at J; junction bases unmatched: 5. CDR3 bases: TGTGCCAGTAGTAGCCGGGACAGGGGGCATTACGAGCAGTACTTC. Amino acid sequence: CASSSRDRGHYEQYF.

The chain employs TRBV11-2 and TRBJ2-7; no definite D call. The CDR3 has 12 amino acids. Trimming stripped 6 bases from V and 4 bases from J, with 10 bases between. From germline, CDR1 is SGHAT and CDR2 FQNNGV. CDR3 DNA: TGTGCCAGCAGTAGCCCCGAATACGAGCAGTACTTC. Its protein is CASSSPEYEQYF.

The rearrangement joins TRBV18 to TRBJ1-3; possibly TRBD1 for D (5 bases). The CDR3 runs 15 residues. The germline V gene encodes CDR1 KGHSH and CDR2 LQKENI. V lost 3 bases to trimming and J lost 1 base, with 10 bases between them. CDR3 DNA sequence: TGTGCCAGCTCACCGGACACAATATCTGGAAACACCATATATTTT. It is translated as CASSPDTISGNTIYF.

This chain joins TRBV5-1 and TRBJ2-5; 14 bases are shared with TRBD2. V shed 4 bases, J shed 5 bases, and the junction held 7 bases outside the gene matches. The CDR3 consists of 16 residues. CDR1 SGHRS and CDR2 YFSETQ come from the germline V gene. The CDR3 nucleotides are TGCGCCAGCAGCAAGGGACTAGCGGGAGTGTGGGAGACCCAGTACTTC. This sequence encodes CASSKGLAGVWETQYF.

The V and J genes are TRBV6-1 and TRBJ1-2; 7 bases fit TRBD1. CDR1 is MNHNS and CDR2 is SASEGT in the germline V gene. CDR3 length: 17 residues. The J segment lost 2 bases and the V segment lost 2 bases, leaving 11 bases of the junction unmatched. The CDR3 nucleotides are TGTGCCAGCAGTGAATTTGCGGGTACACAGGGGAACTATGGCTACACCTTC. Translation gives CASSEFAGTQGNYGYTF.

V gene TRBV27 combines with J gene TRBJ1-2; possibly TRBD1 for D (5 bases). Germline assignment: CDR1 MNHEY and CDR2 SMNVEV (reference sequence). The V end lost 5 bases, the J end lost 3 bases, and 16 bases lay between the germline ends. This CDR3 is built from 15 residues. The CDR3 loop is CASSALNQGYYGYTF. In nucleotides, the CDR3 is TGTGCCAGCAGTGCCTTGAACCAGGGTTACTATGGCTACACCTTC.

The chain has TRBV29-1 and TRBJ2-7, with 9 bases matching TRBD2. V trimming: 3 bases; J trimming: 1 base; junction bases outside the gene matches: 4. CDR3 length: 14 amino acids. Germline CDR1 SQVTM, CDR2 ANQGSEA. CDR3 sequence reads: CSVEVAGVSYEQYF. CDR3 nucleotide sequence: TGCAGCGTTGAGGTAGCGGGAGTTTCCTACGAGCAGTACTTC.

CDR3: CATHRAGETDTQYF. CDR3 in DNA: TGTGCCACCCACCGGGCGGGAGAGACAGATACGCAGTATTTT. The V and J genes are TRBV18 and TRBJ2-3; 7 nucleotides line up with TRBD2. The CDR3 is made up of 14 amino acids. J was trimmed by 3 bases and V by 10 bases; bases with no gene match: 10. The germline V gene has CDR1 KGHSH and CDR2 LQKENI.

The CDR3 region is CASRPYSGSGNIQYF. The CDR3 bases are TGTGCCAGCAGACCTTATAGCGGGAGCGGAAACATTCAGTACTTC. The chain joins TRBV27 to TRBJ2-4, with 9 bases that match TRBD2. Germline CDR1 and CDR2: MNHEY and SMNVEV (reference sequence). V dropped 6 bases and J dropped 6; count of bases not matched to a gene: 9. CDR3 length: 15 amino acids.